Detailed here is one T cell receptor (beta chain). Antigen specificity is unknown. CD4+ T cells specific for antigen were expanded with viral peptide pools by the ViraFEST assay before sequencing. Scientists isolated CD4+ T cells after an approximately 10-day culture period ended. Neither prior SARS-CoV-2 infection nor positive nucleocapsid antibodies were present in the vaccine recipients. Some clones are missing from TCRdb's copy, which holds only in-frame ones; the method was immunoSEQ multiplex PCR. The profile shows tens of thousands of clones, roughly 79% of them singletons. This entry belongs to a study of vaccination effects on CD4 cells after COVID-19. CDR3 length equals 12 residues. Germline V lookup: CDR1 LGHNA, CDR2 YSLEER. The V gene lost 7 bases and the J gene lost 1 base, with 5 bases spanning the gap.

This specimen consisted of CD4+ T cells from PBMCs cultured with SARS-CoV-2 spike peptides, obtained before COVID-19 vaccination. The sequence came from a human donor who received a COVID-19 vaccine. The chain has TRBV4-3 and TRBJ1-5; D is uncertain. CDR3 in amino acids: CASNNSNQPQHF. CDR3 DNA: TGCGCCAGCAACAACAGCAATCAGCCCCAGCATTTT.